The next 3 T cell receptor beta chains were all read from a single sample in a study of shared clonotypes between healthy human individuals. The method was immunoSEQ multiplex PCR; TCRdb's version includes in-frame clones alone and lacks a portion of them. The sample holds a few million clones, about 93% seen once. CD45RO-negative, CCR7-positively selected cells formed the naive CD8 fraction, excluding terminally differentiated effector memory CD45RA+ cells. The sequenced material came from naive CD8+ T cells from PBMCs. All receptors derive from a man between 18 and 35 years old in good health. Some clones in this sample may be carry-over from other donors' samples.

The V call is TRBV28, the J call TRBJ2-4; D not resolved. The germline V and J ends were trimmed by 5 bases and 1 base, with 6 bases remaining between them. The germline gives CDR1 MDHEN, CDR2 SYDVKM. The CDR3 sequence is 13 residues long. The CDR3 sequence: CASSELAKNIQYF. CDR3 coding DNA: TGTGCCAGCAGTGAGTTGGCCAAAAACATTCAGTACTTC.

This clone has just one count. CDR3 bases: TGTGCCAGCTCTCCGCAGGGGCCCAAAAACATTCAGTACTTC. Translating it yields CASSPQGPKNIQYF. The chain is built from TRBV11-2 and TRBJ2-4, with D tentatively TRBD1 (6 bases). Germline CDR1 and CDR2: SGHAT and FQNNGV. The CDR3 consists of 14 residues. V dropped 8 bases and J dropped 2 bases, with 13 bases sitting between them. The complete variable domain, with remaining parts taken from reference TRBV11-2 and TRBJ2-4, reads EAGVAQSPRYKIIEKRQSVAFWCNPISGHATLYWYQQILGQGPKLLIQFQNNGVVDDSQLPKDRFSAERLKGVDSTLKIQPAKLEDSAVYLCASSPQGPKNIQYFGAGTRLSVL.

This chain uses TRBV15 with TRBJ1-1, with a possible D match to TRBD1 (5 bases). Per germline, CDR1 LNHNV and CDR2 YYDKDF (reference sequence). The CDR3 extends over 13 amino acids. Trimming pared 4 bases from V and 1 base from J, leaving 7 bases between. The CDR3 region is CATSTGGNTEAFF. Written as DNA, the CDR3 is TGTGCCACCAGCACGGGGGGGAACACTGAAGCTTTCTTT.